This TCR beta chain was identified in a study of T-cell reconstitution after alpha-beta-depleted transplantation in children (dated by TCRdb to 2016 to 2017). Broadly, across the study: T-cell immune reconstitution after TCRalphabeta/CD19-depleted allogeneic hematopoietic cell transplantation in children was quantitatively tracked in the study by means of TCR repertoire profiling. Overall study results and their limits: The high TCRbeta diversity at day 60 in some patients was ascribed to recipient T cells and intrathymic progenitors that had survived conditioning. The apparently early alphabetaT-cell count recovery about two months after transplant was reportedly dependent on only several hundred rapidly expanded clones derived from non-depleted graft cells. Over the following months the frequencies of hyperexpanded clones went down, and after one year T-cell counts and TCRbeta diversity were mostly credited to newly produced T cells.

The library was produced with PCR. Sequencing was performed on an Illumina HiSeq 2500. Molecular barcoding was employed in the preparation of TCR libraries, with unique molecular identifiers being used to normalize TCRbeta repertoire quantification. The public reads were run again by TCRdb, first through fastp at Q25 and then through MiXCR, and only productive beta chains were kept. Rows merge per CDR3 protein into single entries with the most common DNA and genes. In all, the sample holds about 580,000 distinct CDR3 sequences, and more than 20% of those were seen once. The ten top clones hold about 14% of the sample. Ten or more counts support this clonotype. The antigen this receptor binds is unknown. Qualities for individual bases were not recorded, and no much larger clone is one base off. The sample's treatment or condition, from its label and the paper: allogeneic hematopoietic cell transplantation with graft depleted of TCRalphabeta T cells and CD19 B cells. TCRalphabeta/CD19-depleted allogeneic hematopoietic cell grafts were given to the transplant recipients, all of whom were children.

V and J lose 5 bases and 13 bases, and a span of 18 bases separates them. Including the terminal cysteine and phenylalanine, the CDR3 comprises 12 residues. The only DNA kept is the CDR3, 36 bases in frame from the first base. Per the germline V gene (reference sequence), DFQATT is the CDR1 and SNEGSKA is the CDR2. The receptor was isolated from a boy under three years old who had a stem cell transplant for acute myeloid leukemia, so the T cells may come from the graft donor. The sequenced sample was PBMCs, mostly from graft donor cells, obtained 360 days after TCRalphabeta/CD19-depleted stem cell transplant. The receptor chain draws on TRBV20-1 and TRBJ2-4, with TRBD2 tentatively as D gene (6 bases match). CDR3 sequence: CSAPPSDRLQYF. Here is the DNA: TGCAGTGCTCCCCCTAGCGACAGATTGCAGTACTTC.